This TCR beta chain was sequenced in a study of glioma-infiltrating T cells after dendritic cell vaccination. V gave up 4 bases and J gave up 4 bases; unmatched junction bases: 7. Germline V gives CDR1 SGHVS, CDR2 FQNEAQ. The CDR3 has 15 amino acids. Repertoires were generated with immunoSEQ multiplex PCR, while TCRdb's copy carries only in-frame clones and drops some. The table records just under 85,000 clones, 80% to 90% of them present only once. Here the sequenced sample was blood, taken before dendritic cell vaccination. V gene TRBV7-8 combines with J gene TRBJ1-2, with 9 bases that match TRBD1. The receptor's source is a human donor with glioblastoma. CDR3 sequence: CASSSRTGEGYGYTF. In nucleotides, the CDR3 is TGTGCCAGCAGCTCAAGGACAGGGGAGGGCTATGGCTACACCTTC.